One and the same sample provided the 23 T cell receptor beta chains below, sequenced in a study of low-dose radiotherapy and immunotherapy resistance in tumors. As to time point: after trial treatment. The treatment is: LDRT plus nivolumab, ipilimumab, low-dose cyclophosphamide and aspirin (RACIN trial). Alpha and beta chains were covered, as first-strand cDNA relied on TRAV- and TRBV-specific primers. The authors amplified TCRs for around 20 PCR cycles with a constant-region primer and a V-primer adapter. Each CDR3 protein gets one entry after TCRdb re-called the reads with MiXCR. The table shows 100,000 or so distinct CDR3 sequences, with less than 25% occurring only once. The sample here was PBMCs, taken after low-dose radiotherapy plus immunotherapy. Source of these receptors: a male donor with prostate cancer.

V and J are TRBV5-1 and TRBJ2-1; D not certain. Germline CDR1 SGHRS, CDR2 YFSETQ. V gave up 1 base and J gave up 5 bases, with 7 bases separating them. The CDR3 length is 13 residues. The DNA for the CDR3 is TGCGCCAGCAGCTTGTACGGAGACAATGAGCAGTTCTTC. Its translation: CASSLYGDNEQFF.

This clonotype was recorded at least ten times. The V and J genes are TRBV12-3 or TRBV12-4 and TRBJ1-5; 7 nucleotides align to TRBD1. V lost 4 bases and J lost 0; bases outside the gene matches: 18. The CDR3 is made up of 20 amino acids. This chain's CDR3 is CASSSIWGGDRDYSNQPQHF. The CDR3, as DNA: TGTGCCAGCAGTTCCATTTGGGGGGGTGACAGGGACTATAGCAATCAGCCCCAGCATTTT.

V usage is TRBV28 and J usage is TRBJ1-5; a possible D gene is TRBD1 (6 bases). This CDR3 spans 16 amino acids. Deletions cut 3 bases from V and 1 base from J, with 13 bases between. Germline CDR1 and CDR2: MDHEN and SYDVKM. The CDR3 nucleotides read TGTGCCAGCAGTTTTATAACCGGACAGAGCAATCAGCCCCAGCATTTT. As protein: CASSFITGQSNQPQHF.

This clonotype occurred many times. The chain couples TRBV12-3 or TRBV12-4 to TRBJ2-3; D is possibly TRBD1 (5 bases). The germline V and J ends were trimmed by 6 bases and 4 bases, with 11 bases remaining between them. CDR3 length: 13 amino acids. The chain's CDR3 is CASRTSGSDTQYF. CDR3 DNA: TGTGCCAGCAGAACGTCAGGGTCAGATACGCAGTATTTT.

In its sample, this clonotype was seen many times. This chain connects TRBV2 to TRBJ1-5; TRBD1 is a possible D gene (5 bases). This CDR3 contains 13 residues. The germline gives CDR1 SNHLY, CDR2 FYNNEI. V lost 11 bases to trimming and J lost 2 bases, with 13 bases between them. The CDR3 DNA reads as TGTGCCGGCGACCTGGGGGGCAATCAGCCCCAGCATTTT. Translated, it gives CAGDLGGNQPQHF.

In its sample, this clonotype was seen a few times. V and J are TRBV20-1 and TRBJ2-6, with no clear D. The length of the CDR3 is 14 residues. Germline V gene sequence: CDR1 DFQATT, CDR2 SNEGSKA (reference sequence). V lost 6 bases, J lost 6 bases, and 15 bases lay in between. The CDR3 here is CSALTPGQANVLTF. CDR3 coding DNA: TGCAGTGCCCTAACCCCGGGTCAGGCCAACGTCCTGACTTTC.

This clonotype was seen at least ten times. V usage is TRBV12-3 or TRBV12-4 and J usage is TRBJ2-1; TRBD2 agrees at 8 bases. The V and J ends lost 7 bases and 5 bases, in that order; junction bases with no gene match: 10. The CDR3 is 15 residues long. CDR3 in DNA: TGTGCCAGCATCGCCGGGGGGGCCCCTAACAATGAGCAGTTCTTC. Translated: CASIAGGAPNNEQFF.

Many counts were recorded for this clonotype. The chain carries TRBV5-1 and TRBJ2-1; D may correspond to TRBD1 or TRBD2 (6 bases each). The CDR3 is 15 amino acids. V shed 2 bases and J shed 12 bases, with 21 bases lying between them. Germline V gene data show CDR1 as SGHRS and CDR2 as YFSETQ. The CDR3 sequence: CASSFNRGTRGVQFF. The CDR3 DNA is TGCGCCAGCAGCTTTAATCGGGGGACAAGGGGTGTGCAGTTCTTC.

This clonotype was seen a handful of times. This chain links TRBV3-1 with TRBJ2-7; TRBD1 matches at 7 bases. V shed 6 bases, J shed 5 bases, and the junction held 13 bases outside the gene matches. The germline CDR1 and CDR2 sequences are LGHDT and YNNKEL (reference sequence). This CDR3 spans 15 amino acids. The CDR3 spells CASRPSPTGSHEQYF. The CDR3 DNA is TGTGCCAGCAGACCTTCGCCGACAGGGAGCCACGAGCAGTACTTC.

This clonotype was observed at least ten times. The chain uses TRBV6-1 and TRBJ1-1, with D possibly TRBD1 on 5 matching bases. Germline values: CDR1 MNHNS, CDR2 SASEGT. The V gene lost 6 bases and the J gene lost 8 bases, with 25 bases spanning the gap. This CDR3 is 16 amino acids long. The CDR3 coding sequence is TGTGCCAGCAGACCCGGGGGGGGTGGGGCCGAGGGGGAAGCTTTCTTT. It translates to CASRPGGGGAEGEAFF.

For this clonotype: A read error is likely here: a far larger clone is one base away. The CDR3 spells CASLFETEALF. CDR3 DNA: TGTGCCAGCCTCTTCGAGACTGAAGCTCTCTTT. This rearrangement joins TRBV7-9 to TRBJ1-1; D ambiguous. From germline, CDR1 is SEHNR and CDR2 FQNEAQ (reference sequence). This CDR3 region has 11 residues.

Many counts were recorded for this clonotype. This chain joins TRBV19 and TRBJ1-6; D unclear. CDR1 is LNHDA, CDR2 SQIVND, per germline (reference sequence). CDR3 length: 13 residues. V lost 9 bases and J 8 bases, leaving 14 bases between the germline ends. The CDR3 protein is CARRTLRDSPLHF. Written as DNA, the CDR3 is TGTGCCAGAAGGACCCTGAGGGATTCACCCCTCCACTTT. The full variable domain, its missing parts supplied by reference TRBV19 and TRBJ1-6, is DGGITQSPKYLFRKEGQNVTLSCEQNLNHDAMYWYRQDPGQGLRLIYYSQIVNDFQKGDIAEGYSVSREKKESFPLTVTSAQKNPTAFYLCARRTLRDSPLHFGNGTRLTVT.

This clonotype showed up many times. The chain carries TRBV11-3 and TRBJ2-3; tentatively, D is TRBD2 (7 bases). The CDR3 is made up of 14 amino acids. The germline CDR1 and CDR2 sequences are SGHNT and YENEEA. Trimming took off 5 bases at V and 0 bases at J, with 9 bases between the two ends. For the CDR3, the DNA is TGTGCCAGCAGCCGGGGGGCCAGCACAGATACGCAGTATTTT. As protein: CASSRGASTDTQYF.

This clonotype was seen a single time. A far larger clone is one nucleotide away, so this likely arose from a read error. CDR3 nucleotide sequence: TGTGCCAGCAGTCGCCATCGGGGTACATCCTACAATGAGCAGTACTTC. This sequence encodes CASSRHRGTSYNEQYF. V and J are TRBV12-3 or TRBV12-4 and TRBJ2-7; TRBD2 might be the D (5 bases). Trimming cost V 5 bases and J 7 bases, with 24 bases left between them. The CDR3 has 16 residues.

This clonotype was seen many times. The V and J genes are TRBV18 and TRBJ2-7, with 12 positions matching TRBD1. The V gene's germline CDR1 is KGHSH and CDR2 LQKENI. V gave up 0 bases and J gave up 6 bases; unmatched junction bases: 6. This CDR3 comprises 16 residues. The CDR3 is CASSPPGQGASGEQYF. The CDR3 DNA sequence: TGTGCCAGCTCACCACCGGGACAGGGGGCGAGTGGCGAGCAGTACTTC.

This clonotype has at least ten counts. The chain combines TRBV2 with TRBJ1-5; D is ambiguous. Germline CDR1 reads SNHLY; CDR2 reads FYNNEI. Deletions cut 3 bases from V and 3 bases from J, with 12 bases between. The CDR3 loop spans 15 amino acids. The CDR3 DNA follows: TGTGCCAGCAGTGATTCGTGGAGAGCCAATCAGCCCCAGCATTTT. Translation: CASSDSWRANQPQHF. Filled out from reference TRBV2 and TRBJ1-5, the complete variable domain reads EPEVTQTPSHQVTQMGQEVILRCVPISNHLYFYWYRQILGQKVEFLVSFYNNEISEKSEIFDDQFSVERPDGSNFTLKIRSTKLEDSAMYFCASSDSWRANQPQHFGDGTRLSIL.

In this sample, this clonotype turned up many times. The CDR3 nucleotides are TGCAGCGTAGGGACAGGGGCCACAGATACGCAGTATTTT. Amino acid sequence: CSVGTGATDTQYF. The rearrangement uses TRBV29-1 and TRBJ2-3, with 10 bases matching TRBD1. CDR1 is SQVTM, CDR2 ANQGSEA, per germline. The V and J ends lost 6 bases and 2 bases, in that order; junction bases with no gene match: 2. The CDR3 consists of 13 residues.

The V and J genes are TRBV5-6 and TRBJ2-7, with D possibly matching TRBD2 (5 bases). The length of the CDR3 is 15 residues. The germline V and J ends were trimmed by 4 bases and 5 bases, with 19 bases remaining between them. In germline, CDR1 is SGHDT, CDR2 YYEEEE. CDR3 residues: CASSKPGTLGHEQYF. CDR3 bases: TGTGCCAGCAGCAAACCGGGAACCTTAGGCCACGAGCAGTACTTC.

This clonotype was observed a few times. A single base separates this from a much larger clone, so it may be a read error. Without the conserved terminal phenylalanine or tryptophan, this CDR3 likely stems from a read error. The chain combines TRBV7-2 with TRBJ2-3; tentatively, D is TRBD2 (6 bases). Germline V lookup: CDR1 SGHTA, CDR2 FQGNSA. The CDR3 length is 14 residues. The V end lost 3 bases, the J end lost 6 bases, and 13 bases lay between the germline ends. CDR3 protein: CASSLGGWGDTQYL. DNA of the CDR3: TGTGCCAGCAGCTTGGGGGGTTGGGGGGATACGCAGTATTTG.

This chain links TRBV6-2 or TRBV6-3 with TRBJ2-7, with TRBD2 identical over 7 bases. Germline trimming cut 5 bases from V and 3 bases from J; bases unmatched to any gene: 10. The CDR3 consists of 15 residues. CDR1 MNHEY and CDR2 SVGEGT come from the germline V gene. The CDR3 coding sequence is TGTGCCAGCAGTCCTGGAGCGGGGTCGGGCTACGAGCAGTACTTC. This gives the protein CASSPGAGSGYEQYF.

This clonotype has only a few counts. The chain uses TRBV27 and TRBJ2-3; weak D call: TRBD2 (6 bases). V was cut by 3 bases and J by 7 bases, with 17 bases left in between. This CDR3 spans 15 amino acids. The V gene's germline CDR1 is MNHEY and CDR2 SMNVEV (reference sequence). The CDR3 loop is CASSFGGGFSYTQYF. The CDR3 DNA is TGTGCCAGCAGTTTCGGGGGAGGTTTTTCGTATACGCAGTATTTT.

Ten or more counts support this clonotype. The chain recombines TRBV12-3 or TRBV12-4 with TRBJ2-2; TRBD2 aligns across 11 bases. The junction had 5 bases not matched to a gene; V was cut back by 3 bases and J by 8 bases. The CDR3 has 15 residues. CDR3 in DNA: TGTGCCAGCAGTTTCCAACTAGCGGGGGTGGGGGAGCTGTTTTTT. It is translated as CASSFQLAGVGELFF.

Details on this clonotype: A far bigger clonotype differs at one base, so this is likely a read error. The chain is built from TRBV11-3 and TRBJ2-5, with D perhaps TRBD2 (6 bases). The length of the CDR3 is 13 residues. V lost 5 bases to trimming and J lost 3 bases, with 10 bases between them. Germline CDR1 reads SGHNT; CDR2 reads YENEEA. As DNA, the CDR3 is TGTGCCAGCAGCGGCGGGGTGGAAGAGACCCAGTACTTC. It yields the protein CASSGGVEETQYF.